The 16 T cell receptor beta chains presented below share a single source sample, sequenced in a study of cytomegalovirus exposure and HLA in healthy donors. Primers for the PCR totalled 60 Vbeta and 13 Jbeta. Repertoires were generated with immunoSEQ multiplex PCR, while TCRdb's copy carries only in-frame clones and drops some. The data show fewer than 150,000 clones, about 75% seen once. Source material: PBMCs. The receptors were sampled from a man aged 18 to 29 in good health and CMV-seronegative.

This clone has ten or more counts. V gene TRBV6-1 combines with J gene TRBJ1-1; D call uncertain. Trimming pared 2 bases from V and 4 bases from J, leaving 8 bases between. The CDR3 extends over 13 amino acids. Per the germline V gene, CDR1 is MNHNS and CDR2 is SASEGT. This CDR3 reads CASSEYRGTEAFF. The CDR3 coding sequence is TGTGCCAGCAGTGAATACCGGGGCACTGAAGCTTTCTTT.

The rearrangement uses TRBV5-4 and TRBJ1-3, with D unresolved. Germline V gene lookup returns CDR1 SGHNT and CDR2 YYREEE (reference sequence). V was cut by 0 bases and J by 0 bases, with 4 bases left in between. The CDR3 is made up of 14 amino acids. CDR3 DNA sequence: TGTGCCAGCAGCTTGGACAGCTCTGGAAACACCATATATTTT. It codes for CASSLDSSGNTIYF.

The chain joins TRBV28 to TRBJ1-5; D is possibly TRBD1 (6 bases). Trimming took off 5 bases at V and 2 bases at J, with 19 bases between the two ends. CDR1 and CDR2 (germline): MDHEN, SYDVKM. The CDR3 runs to 17 residues. For the CDR3, the DNA is TGTGCCAGCAGTGTCAGGGACACTTATGTAGGCAATCAGCCCCAGCATTTT. Translation gives CASSVRDTYVGNQPQHF.

The V and J genes are TRBV15 and TRBJ2-7; 8 bases map to TRBD2. The CDR3 covers 16 residues. V shed 0 bases and J 0 bases; nucleotides not matched to a gene: 4. Germline V gives CDR1 LNHNV, CDR2 YYDKDF (reference sequence). CDR3 loop: CATSREGLGDSYEQYF. DNA for the CDR3: TGTGCCACCAGCAGAGAGGGACTAGGTGACTCCTACGAGCAGTACTTC.

This rearrangement joins TRBV5-4 to TRBJ2-4; 13 positions agree with TRBD2. The CDR3 extends over 16 amino acids. CDR1 and CDR2 (germline): SGHNT, YYREEE (reference sequence). V lost 0 bases, J lost 6 bases, and 3 bases stayed unmatched. CDR3 sequence (DNA): TGTGCCAGCAGCTTGGAACTAGCGGGAGGGAGAAACATTCAGTACTTC. The encoded protein is CASSLELAGGRNIQYF.

The chain recombines TRBV6-1 with TRBJ1-1, with 7 bases lining up with TRBD1. CDR1 MNHNS and CDR2 SASEGT come from the germline V gene. J was trimmed by 1 base and V by 5 bases; bases with no gene match: 4. The CDR3 consists of 14 residues. The CDR3 DNA is TGTGCCAGCAGTCCGACAGGGTCGAACACTGAAGCTTTCTTT. Its protein product is CASSPTGSNTEAFF.

The rearrangement links TRBV4-2 to TRBJ2-6; no definite D call. The CDR3 totals 15 residues. Trimming removed 4 bases at V and 0 bases at J, with 7 bases between. Germline CDR1 is LGHNA and CDR2 is YNFKEQ. The CDR3 protein is CASSPLASGANVLTF. The CDR3 DNA is TGTGCCAGCAGCCCCTTGGCCTCTGGGGCCAACGTCCTGACTTTC.

The count of this clone is one. V gene TRBV7-8 combines with J gene TRBJ2-7, with D perhaps TRBD2 (6 bases). Trimming removed 2 bases from V and 2 bases from J, with 19 bases in between. Looked up from germline, CDR1 is SGHVS and CDR2 is FQNEAQ. This CDR3 is 17 amino acids long. The CDR3 protein is CASSLLEGDPQAYEQYF. In DNA form, the CDR3 reads TGTGCCAGCAGCTTATTGGAGGGAGATCCCCAAGCCTACGAGCAGTACTTC.

V gene TRBV5-1 combines with J gene TRBJ2-7; possible D gene TRBD2, 6 bases. Trimming stripped 4 bases from V and 6 bases from J, with 14 bases between. This CDR3 region has 13 residues. CDR1 and CDR2 (germline): SGHRS, YFSETQ. The CDR3 loop is CASSAAGGVEQYF. CDR3 bases: TGCGCCAGCAGCGCCGCCGGCGGGGTCGAGCAGTACTTC.

The V call is TRBV4-2, the J call TRBJ1-1, with D maybe TRBD1 (5 bases). The CDR3 totals 17 residues. V lost 0 bases, J lost 4 bases, and 18 bases lay in between. Per the germline V gene, CDR1 is LGHNA and CDR2 is YNFKEQ. Written as DNA, the CDR3 is TGTGCCAGCAGCCAAGATAGGTTTAGATTCGGGGGCACTGAAGCTTTCTTT. Translated, it gives CASSQDRFRFGGTEAFF.

V gene TRBV10-3 combines with J gene TRBJ2-7, with 7 bases that match TRBD1. Germline V gene sequence: CDR1 ENHRY, CDR2 SYGVKD. The ends lost 0 bases at V and 2 bases at J; junction bases unmatched: 1. This CDR3 contains 14 residues. CDR3 in amino acids: CAISESGQTYEQYF. The CDR3 DNA reads TGTGCCATCAGTGAGTCGGGACAGACCTACGAGCAGTACTTC.

This chain joins TRBV27 and TRBJ1-2; TRBD1 matches 8 bases. This CDR3 is 15 amino acids long. V shed 6 bases, J shed 7 bases, and the junction held 13 bases outside the gene matches. Germline V gene sequence: CDR1 MNHEY, CDR2 SMNVEV (reference sequence). In DNA, the CDR3 is TGTGCCAGCAGGTGGGAATCAGGGGGCGTAGGTGGCTACACCTTC. Protein: CASRWESGGVGGYTF.

This chain uses TRBV18 with TRBJ2-7; TRBD1 agrees at 9 bases. Germline trimming cut 1 base from V and 4 bases from J; bases unmatched to any gene: 11. CDR3 length: 17 amino acids. The germline CDR1 and CDR2 sequences are KGHSH and LQKENI. The CDR3 coding sequence is TGTGCCAGCTCACCACTGGGACAGGGTTTTCACTCGTACGAGCAGTACTTC. Translated, it gives CASSPLGQGFHSYEQYF.

The chain uses TRBV9 and TRBJ2-1; 9 bases fit TRBD2. With V trimmed by 0 bases and J by 1 base, 8 bases remained unmatched. Germline lookup yields CDR1 SGDLS and CDR2 YYNGEE. The CDR3 loop spans 18 amino acids. The CDR3 loop is CASSVGPRSGGSYNEQFF. CDR3 DNA sequence: TGTGCCAGCAGCGTAGGTCCCCGTAGCGGGGGTTCCTACAATGAGCAGTTCTTC.

This chain uses TRBV27 with TRBJ2-5; a possible D gene is TRBD2 (6 bases). Germline lookup yields CDR1 MNHEY and CDR2 SMNVEV (reference sequence). CDR3 length: 15 residues. Trimming pared 4 bases from V and 4 bases from J, leaving 16 bases between. The chain's CDR3 is CASSSHGGRRETQYF. Written as DNA, the CDR3 is TGTGCCAGCAGTTCTCACGGGGGTAGGCGAGAGACCCAGTACTTC.

The chain has TRBV11-2 and TRBJ2-2; D possibly corresponds to TRBD2 (5 bases). Deletions cut 1 base from V and 4 bases from J, with 16 bases between. This CDR3 has 17 amino acids. Germline V gives CDR1 SGHAT, CDR2 FQNNGV. The CDR3 DNA reads TGTGCCAGCAGCTTAGTTCCTACGGGGTCGGGCACCGGGGAGCTGTTTTTT. It codes for CASSLVPTGSGTGELFF. The variable domain in full, completed from reference TRBV11-2 and TRBJ2-2, reads EAGVAQSPRYKIIEKRQSVAFWCNPISGHATLYWYQQILGQGPKLLIQFQNNGVVDDSQLPKDRFSAERLKGVDSTLKIQPAKLEDSAVYLCASSLVPTGSGTGELFFGEGSRLTVL.